The TCR beta chain under discussion was sequenced for a study of OX40 agonist ivuxolimab in advanced cancers. Measured with immunoSEQ multiplex PCR; TCRdb has only the in-frame clones, and not every one. Among approximately 80,000 clones listed, about 85% were seen once. The study's findings and limits: Fewer expanded clones were found on average in CD4+ than in CD8+ T cells.

J gave up 3 bases and V 9 bases, and 10 bases lay outside the gene matches. This CDR3 has 17 amino acids. CDR1 is SNHLY and CDR2 is FYNNEI in the germline V gene. On this clone: Its antigen is unidentified.

Here the sequenced sample was CD4+ or CD8+ T cells sorted from blood, taken in a trial of the OX40 agonist ivuxolimab. V is TRBV2 and J is TRBJ2-2, with 13 bases lining up with TRBD2. The clonotype originates from an adult with an advanced solid tumor such as melanoma, head and neck, liver or kidney cancer. The CDR3 nucleotides are TGTGCCAGAGCCCGAGGACTAGCGGGAGCGGACACCGGGGAGCTGTTTTTT. Its protein is CARARGLAGADTGELFF.